Listed here are 25 T cell receptor beta chains from one sample, sequenced in a study of post-analysis software for immune sequencing data. No antigen has been identified for these receptors. Tagging with unique molecular identifiers was a feature of the TCR beta cDNA libraries. TCRdb recomputed calls from the PCR reads with MiXCR, one row per CDR3 protein. This table has 750,000 to 950,000 distinct CDR3 sequences, under 60% appearing once. The study's findings and limits: Controls had lower frequencies than patients of about 5 TRBV segments, which included TRBV5-6, TRBV5-1 and TRBV20-1.

The material sequenced was blood. Receptor source: a girl aged 10-17 years with multiple sclerosis.

The chain combines TRBV18 with TRBJ2-5; 12 bases agree with TRBD1. The J call is doubtful: the DNA matches TRBJ2-7 better. The CDR3 is made up of 15 amino acids. Per the germline V gene, CDR1 is KGHSH and CDR2 is LQKENI. CDR3 loop: CASSPRDRGRYEQYF. The CDR3, as DNA: TGTGCCAGCTCACCACGGGACAGGGGGCGGTACGAGCAGTACTTC.

This clonotype was seen repeatedly, ten times or more. The chain combines TRBV27 with TRBJ1-2; D gene uncertain. Trimming pared 2 bases from V and 4 bases from J, leaving 17 bases between. Per the germline V gene, CDR1 is MNHEY and CDR2 is SMNVEV (reference sequence). The CDR3 spans 16 residues. DNA for the CDR3: TGTGCCAGCAGTTTAGTTGGGCAAGTTCGAGGCTATGGCTACACCTTC. Protein sequence: CASSLVGQVRGYGYTF.

A word on this clonotype: With a much larger clone just one base away, this may be a read error. The chain carries TRBV7-3 and TRBJ2-1; tentatively, D is TRBD2 (6 bases). The J call may be faulty, since TRBJ2-7 better matches the DNA end. CDR3 length equals 18 residues. The germline V gene encodes CDR1 SGHTA and CDR2 FQGTGA. CDR3 amino acids: CASSPSRGAGFTYNEQYF. Here the CDR3 DNA reads TGTGCCAGCAGCCCCTCTCGTGGGGCGGGATTTACCTACAATGAGCAGTACTTC.

The chain's CDR3 is CSAAPLAGGPWLSTDTQYF. DNA for the CDR3: TGCAGTGCCGCGCCCTTGGCGGGAGGGCCTTGGTTGTCCACAGATACGCAGTATTTT. The chain is built from TRBV20-1 and TRBJ2-3, with 9 bases identical to TRBD2. Losses at the gene ends were 6 bases for V and 2 bases for J; bases not matched to a gene: 21. This CDR3 is built from 19 residues. CDR1 and CDR2 from the germline V gene are DFQATT and SNEGSKA (reference sequence).

The genes are TRBV7-2 and TRBJ2-1; 8 bases are a match to TRBD2. V lost 7 bases, J lost 2 bases, and 7 bases stayed unmatched. Germline CDR1 reads SGHTA; CDR2 reads FQGNSA. The CDR3 has 15 residues. Here the CDR3 reads CASTAGGLTYNEQFF. CDR3 nucleotide sequence: TGTGCCAGCACCGCGGGGGGTCTAACCTACAATGAGCAGTTCTTC.

The rearrangement uses TRBV27 and TRBJ2-1; D is unresolved. V was trimmed by 6 bases and J by 9 bases, leaving 12 bases between them. The CDR3 contains 12 residues. Germline CDR1 MNHEY, CDR2 SMNVEV (reference sequence). The CDR3 DNA sequence: TGTGCCAGCAGCTTAGGTATAGGTGAGCAGTTCTTC. As protein: CASSLGIGEQFF.

V and J are TRBV6-1 and TRBJ2-4; TRBD2 aligns across 8 bases. CDR1 and CDR2 (germline): MNHNS, SASEGT. V was pared by 4 bases and J by 7 bases, with 3 bases of the junction left unmatched. CDR3 length equals 13 residues. As DNA, the CDR3 is TGTGCCAGCAGTGTACTAGCGGCGAACATTCAGTACTTC. The encoded protein is CASSVLAANIQYF.

CDR3 amino acids: CASHFGGVTEAFF. In nucleotides, the CDR3 is TGTGCCAGCCATTTCGGAGGTGTGACTGAAGCTTTCTTT. This chain uses TRBV12-3 or TRBV12-4 with TRBJ1-1; D gene uncertain. V lost 8 bases and J 5 bases, leaving 15 bases between the germline ends. This CDR3 has 13 residues.

V gene TRBV7-9 combines with J gene TRBJ2-3, with D possibly being TRBD1 (6 bases). V shed 2 bases and J shed 5 bases, with 11 bases lying between them. Germline assignment: CDR1 SEHNR and CDR2 FQNEAQ (reference sequence). The CDR3 is made up of 14 amino acids. CDR3 sequence: CASSLQGFQDTQYF. The CDR3 DNA follows: TGTGCCAGCAGCTTACAGGGGTTCCAAGATACGCAGTATTTT.

This chain uses TRBV6-1 with TRBJ1-2; D remains unclear. The CDR3 totals 10 residues. Trimming left V 6 bases short and J 11 bases short, with 10 bases between. The germline CDR1 and CDR2 sequences are MNHNS and SASEGT. The CDR3 DNA reads as TGTGCCAGCAGGGACCACGGGTACACCTTC. Its protein product is CASRDHGYTF.

V and J are TRBV7-2 and TRBJ2-1; 10 bases match TRBD2. The CDR3 is 15 residues long. Germline CDR1 and CDR2: SGHTA and FQGNSA. The ends lost 4 bases at V and 2 bases at J; junction bases unmatched: 2. CDR3 sequence: CASSSAGGPYNEQFF. CDR3 sequence (DNA): TGTGCCAGCAGCTCAGCGGGAGGGCCCTACAATGAGCAGTTCTTC. Variable domain in full (rest from reference TRBV7-2 and TRBJ2-1): GAGVSQSPSNKVTEKGKDVELRCDPISGHTALYWYRQSLGQGLEFLIYFQGNSAPDKSGLPSDRFSAERTGGSVSTLTIQRTQQEDSAVYLCASSSAGGPYNEQFFGPGTRLTVL.

This clonotype was seen a few times. This chain connects TRBV20-1 to TRBJ2-7; maybe TRBD1 (6 bases). Between the trimmed V and J ends, which lost 0 bases and 3 bases, there was a span of 15 bases. This CDR3 has 15 residues. Germline CDR1 and CDR2: DFQATT and SNEGSKA (reference sequence). DNA for the CDR3: TGCAGTGCTAGAGATCTCAGCAGGGGAGTCTACGAGCAGTACTTC. Translating gives CSARDLSRGVYEQYF.

The chain joins TRBV4-2 to TRBJ1-2, with 11 nucleotides matching TRBD1. J lost 8 bases, V lost 3 bases, and 14 bases had no gene match. The CDR3 is 17 amino acids. Per the germline V gene, CDR1 is LGHNA and CDR2 is YNFKEQ. The CDR3: CASSHGQGTGGLGGYTF. The CDR3 DNA follows: TGTGCCAGCAGCCACGGGCAGGGGACAGGGGGACTCGGAGGCTACACCTTC.

V gene TRBV24-1 combines with J gene TRBJ2-5; 13 bases agree with TRBD2. The junction had 6 bases not matched to a gene; V was cut back by 4 bases and J by 2 bases. The CDR3 is made up of 17 amino acids. The germline CDR1 and CDR2 sequences are KGHDR and SFDVKD. The CDR3 spells CATSDLGTSGNQETQYF. CDR3 nucleotides: TGTGCCACCAGTGACCTCGGGACTAGCGGGAATCAAGAGACCCAGTACTTC.

V is TRBV18 and J is TRBJ2-1, with TRBD1 matching over 7 bases. With V trimmed by 3 bases and J by 5 bases, 7 bases remained unmatched. The CDR3 extends over 15 amino acids. Looked up from germline, CDR1 is KGHSH and CDR2 is LQKENI. The CDR3 bases are TGTGCCAGCTCACCCGACAGGGCGTTGAACAATGAGCAGTTCTTC. As protein: CASSPDRALNNEQFF. The full variable domain, its missing parts supplied by reference TRBV18 and TRBJ2-1, is NAGVMQNPRHLVRRRGQEARLRCSPMKGHSHVYWYRQLPEEGLKFMVYLQKENIIDESGMPKERFSAEFPKEGPSILRIQQVVRGDSAAYFCASSPDRALNNEQFFGPGTRLTVL.

The V call is TRBV20-1, the J call TRBJ2-1; 15 bases fit TRBD2. The J segment lost 5 bases and the V segment lost 3 bases, leaving 11 bases of the junction unmatched. Germline assignment: CDR1 DFQATT and CDR2 SNEGSKA (reference sequence). This CDR3 is 18 amino acids long. This CDR3 is CSASARTSGRASHNEQFF. The CDR3 DNA sequence: TGCAGTGCTAGCGCCCGGACTAGCGGGAGGGCTTCCCACAATGAGCAGTTCTTC.

In its sample, this clonotype was seen a few times. The rearrangement joins TRBV20-1 to TRBJ1-1; D possibly corresponds to TRBD1 (6 bases). This CDR3 comprises 14 residues. Trimming shortened V by 3 bases and J by 8 bases, and 19 bases separated the two germline ends. CDR1 is DFQATT, CDR2 SNEGSKA, per germline (reference sequence). The CDR3 protein is CSARPILQQGEAFF. The CDR3, as DNA: TGCAGTGCTAGGCCGATTTTACAACAGGGAGAAGCTTTCTTT.

CDR3 DNA: TGTGCCAGCAGCATGGGACAGGGGGTAGGACGGCCCCAGCATTTT. Translating it yields CASSMGQGVGRPQHF. The rearrangement links TRBV5-6 to TRBJ1-5, with 11 bases matching TRBD1. This CDR3 has 15 amino acids. Germline CDR1 and CDR2: SGHDT and YYEEEE. J was trimmed by 9 bases and V by 4 bases; bases with no gene match: 9.

This clonotype has just a few counts. The chain is built from TRBV29-1 and TRBJ2-5; 7 bases map to TRBD1. V lost 8 bases and J lost 5; bases outside the gene matches: 5. Germline values: CDR1 SQVTM, CDR2 ANQGSEA. This CDR3 is 11 amino acids long. CDR3 nucleotides: TGCAGCCCGGTCAGGGGGGAGACCCAGTACTTC. Encoded protein: CSPVRGETQYF. The whole variable domain, filled in from reference TRBV29-1 and TRBJ2-5, reads SAVISQKPSRDICQRGTSLTIQCQVDSQVTMMFWYRQQPGQSLTLIATANQGSEATYESGFVIDKFPISRPNLTFSTLTVSNMSPEDSSIYLCSPVRGETQYFGPGTRLLVL.

The chain couples TRBV12-3 or TRBV12-4 to TRBJ2-3; 7 bases map to TRBD2. CDR3 length: 19 residues. The trim removed 5 bases at V and 7 bases at J, leaving 24 bases unmatched. The CDR3: CASSPPTETSTSRPHTQYF. The CDR3 region has the DNA TGTGCCAGCAGTCCCCCTACTGAGACTAGCACAAGTCGGCCCCATACGCAGTATTTT.

The V gene is TRBV7-9, the J gene TRBJ1-1; no definite D call. With 5 bases removed from V and 3 bases from J, the gap between germline ends came to 13 bases. Germline V gene lookup returns CDR1 SEHNR and CDR2 FQNEAQ (reference sequence). The CDR3 covers 14 residues. The CDR3 DNA is TGTGCCAGCAGCCCCTCGCCGGCCTACACTGAAGCTTTCTTT. This gives the protein CASSPSPAYTEAFF.

This clonotype has ten or more counts. The genes are TRBV7-9 and TRBJ1-1; TRBD1 agrees at 9 bases. There are 14 residues in the CDR3. V trimming: 6 bases; J trimming: 1 base; junction bases outside the gene matches: 3. CDR1 and CDR2 (germline): SEHNR, FQNEAQ (reference sequence). The CDR3 DNA is TGTGCCAGCAGTCCGGGACAGGGGAACACTGAAGCTTTCTTT. This codes for CASSPGQGNTEAFF.

In its sample, this clonotype was seen a few times. J is TRBJ1-4 and V is TRBV29-1; D is possibly TRBD1 (5 bases). CDR3 length: 11 residues. Germline CDR1 and CDR2: SQVTM and ANQGSEA. With 3 bases removed from V and 7 bases from J, the gap between germline ends came to 6 bases. CDR3 bases: TGCAGCGTTGACGGGGGTGAAAAACTGTTTTTT. Its protein product is CSVDGGEKLFF. Complete variable domain (other parts from reference TRBV29-1 and TRBJ1-4): SAVISQKPSRDICQRGTSLTIQCQVDSQVTMMFWYRQQPGQSLTLIATANQGSEATYESGFVIDKFPISRPNLTFSTLTVSNMSPEDSSIYLCSVDGGEKLFFGSGTQLSVL.

The sample holds a few counts of this clonotype. This chain joins TRBV24-1 and TRBJ2-7, with TRBD2 matching 7 bases. This CDR3 comprises 14 residues. Germline trimming cut 7 bases from V and 2 bases from J; bases unmatched to any gene: 7. Per the germline V gene, CDR1 is KGHDR and CDR2 is SFDVKD. The CDR3 DNA is TGTGCCACCAGCCCGACTAGCAGACCCTACGAGCAGTACTTC. It translates to CATSPTSRPYEQYF.

The CDR3 DNA reads as TGTGCCAGCAGTTTACTCAGCGGGAGTTACAATGAGCAGTTCTTC. This encodes CASSLLSGSYNEQFF. The chain employs TRBV27 and TRBJ2-1, with TRBD2 matching over 8 bases. The CDR3 is made up of 15 amino acids. Losses at the gene ends were 2 bases for V and 4 bases for J; bases not matched to a gene: 4. Germline V gene sequence: CDR1 MNHEY, CDR2 SMNVEV (reference sequence).